A single T cell receptor (beta chain) is shown here with its context. This record belongs to a study of blood T cell repertoires in COVID-19. Study at large: The United States, Italy and Spain supplied acute and convalescent COVID-19 samples. The cDNA or gDNA used as material had been derived from T cells, B-cell-depleted T cells, or PBMCs.

The germline V gene encodes CDR1 SGHNT and CDR2 YYREEE (reference sequence). The CDR3 is made up of 16 amino acids. V lost 0 bases, J lost 3 bases, and 4 bases stayed unmatched. TCRdb's table, derived via immunoSEQ multiplex PCR, lists solely in-frame clones and lacks some. The data contain around 140,000 clones, over 70% of them singletons. The clonotype comes from a man in his sixties or seventies who had recovered from COVID-19. What was sequenced was peripheral blood. The chain recombines TRBV5-4 with TRBJ2-2, with 8 nucleotides matching TRBD2. CDR3 sequence: CASSLDSGGHTGELFF. CDR3 DNA: TGTGCCAGCAGCTTGGACAGCGGGGGACACACCGGGGAGCTGTTTTTT.